This passage covers 4 T cell receptor beta chains from one sample sequenced in a study of early T cells in non-severe SARS-CoV-2 infection. One entry per CDR3 protein, called by TCRdb with MiXCR from the 5' RACE reads. The sample has approximately 58,000 distinct CDR3 sequences, roughly 6.2% seen once; the top ten hold around 4%. Sequenced: whole blood. Source of these receptors: an adult who was a healthcare worker with PCR-confirmed SARS-CoV-2 infection or an uninfected control (not recorded which).

Ten or more counts support this clonotype. The gene calls are TRBV27 and TRBJ2-7; 8 bases are shared with TRBD1. With 5 bases clipped from V and 9 bases from J, the junction kept 15 bases outside the gene matches. Germline-derived CDR1 and CDR2 are MNHEY and SMNVEV (reference sequence). This CDR3 comprises 15 residues. The CDR3: CASSPLGRTGLGQYF. CDR3 coding DNA: TGTGCCAGCAGTCCCCTAGGAAGGACAGGGTTGGGGCAGTACTTC.

This clonotype was found many times. The rearrangement uses TRBV4-2 and TRBJ1-5; 9 bases line up with TRBD1. The CDR3 runs to 17 residues. Per germline, CDR1 LGHNA and CDR2 YNFKEQ. J gave up 6 bases and V 2 bases, and 11 bases lay outside the gene matches. CDR3 amino acids: CASSQTLQGAKSQPQHF. CDR3 bases: TGTGCCAGCAGCCAAACCTTACAGGGGGCGAAGAGTCAGCCCCAGCATTTT.

This clonotype was counted a few times. The chain has TRBV6-5 and TRBJ1-4, with D unresolved. The CDR3 runs to 14 residues. V was shortened by 6 bases and J by 2 bases, with 10 bases between the two germline ends. Germline V gene data show CDR1 as MNHEY and CDR2 as SVGAGI. The CDR3 DNA reads TGTGCCAGCAGATCCGGTGGGACTAATGAAAAACTGTTTTTT. As protein: CASRSGGTNEKLFF.

The chain has TRBV5-5 and TRBJ2-3; 11 bases are shared with TRBD2. V lost 0 bases, J lost 0 bases, and 0 bases stayed unmatched. The germline CDR1 and CDR2 sequences are SGHKS and YYEKEE (reference sequence). This CDR3 is 16 amino acids long. The CDR3 nucleotides are TGTGCCAGCAGCTTGGCTAGCGGGGGGAGCACAGATACGCAGTATTTT. Translated: CASSLASGGSTDTQYF.